These 13 T cell receptor beta chains share one sample of origin, sequenced in a study of neurological immune-mediated disorders. The time point denotes: longitudinal time-point 1 (baseline). TCRdb re-called the 5' RACE reads with MiXCR, one entry per CDR3 protein. The data hold around 60,000 distinct CDR3 sequences, with 9.5% to 12% observed a single time. The sequenced sample was PBMCs. These receptors were obtained from a male donor with HTLV-1-associated myelopathy (HAM/TSP).

CDR3 amino acids: CASSLKAGHVQETQYF. In DNA, the CDR3 is TGTGCCAGCAGCTTGAAGGCCGGACATGTCCAAGAGACCCAGTACTTC. This sequence joins TRBV5-5 and TRBJ2-5; a weak D match, TRBD1 (5 bases). This CDR3 region has 16 residues. Germline V lookup: CDR1 SGHKS, CDR2 YYEKEE (reference sequence). V dropped 1 base and J dropped 1 base, with 14 bases sitting between them.

This clonotype was picked up many times. This rearrangement joins TRBV9 to TRBJ2-5; no clear D gene. V lost 5 bases and J 5 bases, leaving 13 bases between the germline ends. Germline assignment: CDR1 SGDLS and CDR2 YYNGEE. The CDR3 covers 13 residues. Here the CDR3 reads CASSEPGAETQYF. CDR3 DNA sequence: TGTGCCAGCAGTGAACCAGGCGCGGAGACCCAGTACTTC.

This clonotype was seen at least ten times. The chain carries TRBV5-1 and TRBJ2-1; D is uncertain. The CDR3 has 14 residues. Trimming shortened V by 0 bases and J by 5 bases, and 9 bases separated the two germline ends. CDR1 and CDR2 (germline): SGHRS, YFSETQ. The CDR3, as DNA: TGCGCCAGCAGCTTGGCGGGTTCTGACAATGAGCAGTTCTTC. Protein product: CASSLAGSDNEQFF. The full variable domain, with the rest looked up from reference TRBV5-1 and TRBJ2-1, is KAGVTQTPRYLIKTRGQQVTLSCSPISGHRSVSWYQQTPGQGLQFLFEYFSETQRNKGNFPGRFSGRQFSNSRSEMNVSTLELGDSALYLCASSLAGSDNEQFFGPGTRLTVL.

This clonotype has ten or more counts. The genes are TRBV7-9 and TRBJ2-3; perhaps TRBD2 as D (5 bases). Trimming left V 5 bases short and J 2 bases short, with 23 bases between. The germline gives CDR1 SEHNR, CDR2 FQNEAQ (reference sequence). This CDR3 contains 18 residues. CDR3 sequence reads: CASSPYSVFLGDTDTQYF. The CDR3 DNA reads TGTGCCAGCAGCCCATACTCCGTTTTCCTCGGGGACACAGATACGCAGTATTTT.

This clonotype was detected ten times or more. The J gene is TRBJ1-5, the V gene TRBV5-1; D not certain. Trimming left V 0 bases short and J 6 bases short, with 10 bases between. Germline V gene data show CDR1 as SGHRS and CDR2 as YFSETQ. The CDR3 covers 14 residues. The CDR3 sequence: CASSLVDGGQPQHF. CDR3 bases: TGCGCCAGCAGCTTGGTTGATGGAGGTCAGCCCCAGCATTTT. Combining the CDR3 with reference TRBV5-1 and TRBJ1-5 gives the whole variable domain KAGVTQTPRYLIKTRGQQVTLSCSPISGHRSVSWYQQTPGQGLQFLFEYFSETQRNKGNFPGRFSGRQFSNSRSEMNVSTLELGDSALYLCASSLVDGGQPQHFGDGTRLSIL.

This clonotype was observed many times. This chain connects TRBV6-5 to TRBJ2-3; 9 nucleotides match TRBD2. CDR1 and CDR2 from the germline V gene are MNHEY and SVGAGI. The junction had 12 bases not matched to a gene; V was cut back by 5 bases and J by 6 bases. There are 16 residues in the CDR3. CDR3 DNA sequence: TGTGCCAGCAGTGGGATAGGGCTAGCGGGGCTCGATACGCAGTATTTT. As protein: CASSGIGLAGLDTQYF.

This clonotype was observed at least ten times. This chain links TRBV2 with TRBJ2-7; 12 bases are a match to TRBD1. The CDR3 totals 15 residues. CDR1 is SNHLY, CDR2 FYNNEI, per germline. Trimming at V came to 6 bases and at J to 7 bases, leaving 10 bases not matched to a gene. The CDR3 loop is CASRGDRGQFFEQYF. The CDR3 DNA is TGTGCCAGCAGGGGGGACAGGGGGCAATTCTTTGAGCAGTACTTC.

The chain is built from TRBV20-1 and TRBJ2-7, with no clear D. CDR3 length equals 13 residues. Trimming pared 5 bases from V and 2 bases from J, leaving 13 bases between. Germline CDR1 and CDR2: DFQATT and SNEGSKA (reference sequence). CDR3 bases: TGCAGTGCTCAGACCTCCATAGCCTACGAGCAGTACTTC. Encoded protein: CSAQTSIAYEQYF.

This clonotype showed up many times. The rearrangement links TRBV5-1 to TRBJ1-1; tentatively, D is TRBD1 (6 bases). V was cut by 2 bases and J by 1 base, with 9 bases left in between. This CDR3 is 14 amino acids long. The germline CDR1 and CDR2 sequences are SGHRS and YFSETQ. Written as DNA, the CDR3 is TGCGCCAGCAGCTTCGACAGGAGGAACACTGAAGCTTTCTTT. The encoded protein is CASSFDRRNTEAFF.

With respect to this clonotype: One base away lies a much larger clone, so this may be a sequencing read error. The chain joins TRBV20-1 to TRBJ2-3, with 10 bases aligning to TRBD1. CDR1 is DFQATT, CDR2 SNEGSKA, per germline (reference sequence). V was clipped by 7 bases and J by 3 bases; unmatched bases: 10. The CDR3 sequence is 15 residues long. Here the CDR3 DNA reads TGCAGTGTGACCACTTGGGACAGGGGAACAGATACGCAGTATTTT. Its protein product is CSVTTWDRGTDTQYF.

This clonotype was counted many times. The J gene is TRBJ2-2, the V gene TRBV20-1; D gene uncertain. Trimming pared 2 bases from V and 6 bases from J, leaving 10 bases between. The length of the CDR3 is 13 residues. The V gene's germline CDR1 is DFQATT and CDR2 SNEGSKA (reference sequence). This CDR3 is CSARIIQAGELFF. The DNA for the CDR3 is TGCAGTGCTAGAATTATTCAGGCCGGGGAGCTGTTTTTT.

The V and J genes are TRBV5-6 and TRBJ2-6, with D perhaps TRBD1 or TRBD2 (7 bases each). Germline V lookup: CDR1 SGHDT, CDR2 YYEEEE. The CDR3 sequence is 18 residues long. With 4 bases removed from V and 0 bases from J, the gap between germline ends came to 17 bases. The DNA for the CDR3 is TGTGCCAGCAGCCCACCGACAGGGACTACCTCTGGGGCCAACGTCCTGACTTTC. The encoded protein is CASSPPTGTTSGANVLTF.

This clonotype was seen many times. The CDR3 region has the DNA TGCGCCAGCAGCGCCCGACAGGGAACGGGGTATGGCTACACCTTC. Protein product: CASSARQGTGYGYTF. The V and J genes are TRBV5-1 and TRBJ1-2, with 7 bases matching TRBD1. This CDR3 contains 15 residues. With V trimmed by 4 bases and J by 5 bases, 11 bases remained unmatched. CDR1 is SGHRS, CDR2 YFSETQ, per germline.